A single T cell receptor (beta chain) is shown here with its context. Trimming removed 0 bases from V and 6 bases from J; junction bases left unmatched: 6. The CDR3 is made up of 15 amino acids. Germline values: CDR1 SGHRS, CDR2 YFSETQ. Profiled with immunoSEQ multiplex PCR; TCRdb holds only in-frame clones, not every one. In the table there are around 33,000 clones, approximately 90% of which are singletons. The entry originates in a study of T cell changes during pregnancy in multiple sclerosis. This material consisted of CD4+ T cells from peripheral blood mononuclear cells, taken after pregnancy. The V and J genes are TRBV5-1 and TRBJ2-1; 7 bases are shared with TRBD2. The sequence came from a female donor with multiple sclerosis, enrolled in a pregnancy study. CDR3 sequence reads: CASSLELANRNEQFF. For the CDR3, the DNA is TGCGCCAGCAGCTTGGAACTAGCGAATCGCAATGAGCAGTTCTTC.